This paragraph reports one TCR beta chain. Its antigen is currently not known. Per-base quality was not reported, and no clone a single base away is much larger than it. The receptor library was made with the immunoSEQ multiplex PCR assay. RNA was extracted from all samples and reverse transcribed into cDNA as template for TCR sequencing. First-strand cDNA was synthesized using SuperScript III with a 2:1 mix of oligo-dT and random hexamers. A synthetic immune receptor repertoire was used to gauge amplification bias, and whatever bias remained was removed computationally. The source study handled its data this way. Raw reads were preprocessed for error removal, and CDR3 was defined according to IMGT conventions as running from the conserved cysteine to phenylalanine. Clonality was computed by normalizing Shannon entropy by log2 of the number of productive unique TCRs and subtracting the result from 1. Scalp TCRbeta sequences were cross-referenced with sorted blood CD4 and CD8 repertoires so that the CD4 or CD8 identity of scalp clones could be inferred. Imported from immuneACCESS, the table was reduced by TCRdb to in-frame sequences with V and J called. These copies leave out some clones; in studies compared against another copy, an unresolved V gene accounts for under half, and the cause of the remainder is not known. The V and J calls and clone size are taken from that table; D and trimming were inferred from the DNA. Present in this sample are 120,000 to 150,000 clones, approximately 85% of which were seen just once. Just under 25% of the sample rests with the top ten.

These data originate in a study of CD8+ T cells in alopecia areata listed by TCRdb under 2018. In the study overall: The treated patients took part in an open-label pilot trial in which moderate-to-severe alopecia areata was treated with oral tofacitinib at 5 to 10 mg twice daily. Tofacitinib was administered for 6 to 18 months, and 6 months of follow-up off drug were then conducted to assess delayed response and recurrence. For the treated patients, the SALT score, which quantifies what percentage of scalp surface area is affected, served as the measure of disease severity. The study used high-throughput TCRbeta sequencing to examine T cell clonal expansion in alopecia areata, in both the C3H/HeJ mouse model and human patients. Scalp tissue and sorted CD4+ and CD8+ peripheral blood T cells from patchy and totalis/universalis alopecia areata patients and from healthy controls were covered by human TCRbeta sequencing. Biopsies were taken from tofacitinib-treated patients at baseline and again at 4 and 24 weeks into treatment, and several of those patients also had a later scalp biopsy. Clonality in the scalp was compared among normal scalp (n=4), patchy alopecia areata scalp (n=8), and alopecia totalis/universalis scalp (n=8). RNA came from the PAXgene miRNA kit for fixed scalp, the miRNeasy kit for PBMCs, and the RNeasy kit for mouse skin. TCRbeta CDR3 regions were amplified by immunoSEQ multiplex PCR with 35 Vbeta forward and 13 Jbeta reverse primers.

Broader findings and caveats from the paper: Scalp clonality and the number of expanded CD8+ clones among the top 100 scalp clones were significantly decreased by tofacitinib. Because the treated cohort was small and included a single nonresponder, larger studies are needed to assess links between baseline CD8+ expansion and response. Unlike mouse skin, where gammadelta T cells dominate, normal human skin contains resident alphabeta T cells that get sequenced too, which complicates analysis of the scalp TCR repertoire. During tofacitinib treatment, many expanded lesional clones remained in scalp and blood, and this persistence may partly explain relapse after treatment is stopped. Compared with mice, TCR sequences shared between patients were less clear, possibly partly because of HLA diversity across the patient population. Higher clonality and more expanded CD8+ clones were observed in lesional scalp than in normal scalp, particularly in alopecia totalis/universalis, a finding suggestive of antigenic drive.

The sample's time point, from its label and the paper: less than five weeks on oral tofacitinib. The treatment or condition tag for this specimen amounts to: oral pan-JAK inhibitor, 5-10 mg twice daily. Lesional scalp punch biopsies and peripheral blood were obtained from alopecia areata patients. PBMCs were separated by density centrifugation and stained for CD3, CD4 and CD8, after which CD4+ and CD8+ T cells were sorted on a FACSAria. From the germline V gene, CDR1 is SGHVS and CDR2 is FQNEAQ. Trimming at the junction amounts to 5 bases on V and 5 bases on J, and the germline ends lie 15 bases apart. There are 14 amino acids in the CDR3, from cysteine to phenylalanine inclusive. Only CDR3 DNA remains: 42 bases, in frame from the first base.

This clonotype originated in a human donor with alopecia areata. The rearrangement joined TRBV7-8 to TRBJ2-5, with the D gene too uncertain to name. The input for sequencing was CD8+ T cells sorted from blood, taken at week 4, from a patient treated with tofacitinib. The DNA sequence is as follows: TGTGCCAGCAGCCATACTTTGCCATCGGAGACCCAGTACTTC. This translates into CASSHTLPSETQYF.